The rows below give T cell receptor beta chains drawn from one sample of a study of blood T cell repertoires in COVID-19. Repertoires were generated with immunoSEQ multiplex PCR, while TCRdb's copy carries only in-frame clones and drops some. The sample consists of fewer than 250,000 clones, about four fifths of them appearing once. Sequencing was performed on PBMCs or T cells enriched from blood (not recorded which). The receptors come from a woman aged 45-60 years who had been exposed to COVID-19. Both conserved end residues are part of each CDR3. A D gene is named only where the DNA matches it firmly. Not all rows give a size; the values are once, few, many and, for expanded clones, a class.

V gene	clone size	J gene	CDR3 length	D gene	CDR3 protein	CDR3 DNA
TRBV7-9	NA	TRBJ2-3	16	NA	CASSPLLGASTDTQYF	TGTGCCAGCAGCCCTCTTCTGGGGGCCAGCACAGATACGCAGTATTTT
TRBV5-5	many	TRBJ2-1	16	TRBD1	CASSATGTGNLNEQFF	TGTGCCAGCAGCGCCACCGGGACAGGGAATCTCAATGAGCAGTTCTTC
TRBV15	NA	TRBJ1-1	16	TRBD1	CATRPFDRVKGTEAFF	TGTGCCACCAGACCCTTCGACAGGGTAAAGGGCACTGAAGCTTTCTTT
TRBV9	NA	TRBJ1-1	19	NA	CASSPQLGRAGGGDTEAFF	TGTGCCAGCAGCCCCCAGCTCGGGAGGGCAGGCGGGGGGGACACTGAAGCTTTCTTT
TRBV27	NA	TRBJ1-2	14	NA	CASHRQQAYYGYTF	TGTGCCAGCCATCGCCAACAGGCGTACTATGGCTACACCTTC
TRBV10-3	NA	TRBJ1-1	13	NA	CATAWQGNTEAFF	TGTGCCACCGCGTGGCAGGGGAACACTGAAGCTTTCTTT
TRBV5-4	few	TRBJ1-2	11	NA	CASSGQDGYTF	TGTGCCAGCAGCGGGCAGGATGGCTACACCTTC
TRBV28	NA	TRBJ1-6	16	NA	CASSSRGGTWNSPLHF	TGTGCCAGCAGTTCCCGGGGCGGGACCTGGAATTCACCCCTCCACTTT
TRBV19	NA	TRBJ1-2	17	TRBD1	CASSVQGRFSGNYGYTF	TGTGCCAGTAGTGTACAGGGGCGGTTTTCGGGAAACTATGGCTACACCTTC
TRBV4-1	NA	TRBJ1-6	13	TRBD1	CASRDRGESPLHF	TGCGCCAGCAGAGACAGGGGTGAATCACCCCTCCACTTT
TRBV4-2	NA	TRBJ1-1	15	TRBD1	CASSHLVQGEPEAFF	TGTGCCAGCAGCCATCTCGTCCAGGGGGAGCCTGAAGCTTTCTTT
TRBV10-3	NA	TRBJ2-7	16	TRBD1	CAISEGGQVLSYEQYF	TGTGCCATCAGTGAGGGTGGACAGGTCCTCTCCTACGAGCAGTACTTC
TRBV27	NA	TRBJ2-5	12	TRBD2	CAGGVGQETQYF	TGTGCCGGGGGGGTGGGCCAAGAGACCCAGTACTTC
TRBV6-5	NA	TRBJ1-5	15	TRBD1	CASSSGTGSNQPQHF	TGTGCCAGCAGTTCCGGGACAGGGAGCAATCAGCCCCAGCATTTT
TRBV27	NA	TRBJ2-7	15	NA	CASSLSKGHSYEQYF	TGTGCCAGCAGTTTATCTAAGGGGCACTCCTACGAGCAGTACTTC
TRBV21-1	NA	TRBJ1-5	14	NA	CASRVGTGHQPQHF	TGTGCCAGCAGAGTGGGAACAGGGCATCAGCCCCAGCATTTT
TRBV3-1/TRBV3-2	NA	TRBJ1-6	14	NA	CASSHGVAGSPLHF	TGTGCCAGCAGCCACGGGGTCGCAGGTTCACCCCTCCACTTT
TRBV10-1	once	TRBJ1-3	13	NA	CASSESGSYTIYF	TGCGCCAGCAGTGAGTCGGGGAGTTACACCATATATTTT
TRBV27	NA	TRBJ2-3	17	NA	CASSPNETGTSTDTQYF	TGTGCCAGCAGTCCTAATGAGACAGGAACTAGCACAGATACGCAGTATTTT
TRBV10-3	NA	TRBJ1-2	16	TRBD1	CAISEGVQGAAYGYTF	TGTGCCATCAGTGAGGGAGTACAGGGGGCCGCCTATGGCTACACCTTC
TRBV6-5	NA	TRBJ2-5	14	NA	CASKRVGGWETQYF	TGTGCCAGCAAACGGGTGGGAGGATGGGAGACCCAGTACTTC